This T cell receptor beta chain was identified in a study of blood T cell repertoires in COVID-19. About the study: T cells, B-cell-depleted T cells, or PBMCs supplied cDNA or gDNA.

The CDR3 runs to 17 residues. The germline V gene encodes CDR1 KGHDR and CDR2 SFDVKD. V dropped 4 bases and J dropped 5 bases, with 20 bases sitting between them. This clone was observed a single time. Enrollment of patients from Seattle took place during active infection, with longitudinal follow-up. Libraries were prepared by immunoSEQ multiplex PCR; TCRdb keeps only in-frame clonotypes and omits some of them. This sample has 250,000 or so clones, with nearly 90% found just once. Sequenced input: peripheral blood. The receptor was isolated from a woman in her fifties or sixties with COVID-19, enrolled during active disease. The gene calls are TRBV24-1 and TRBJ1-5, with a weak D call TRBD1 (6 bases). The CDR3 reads CATSDHGQLFFYQPQHF. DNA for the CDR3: TGTGCCACCAGTGACCACGGACAGCTTTTTTTCTATCAGCCCCAGCATTTT.